The present T cell receptor (beta chain) was sequenced within a study of CD8 T cells in Susac syndrome. V lost 0 bases, J lost 5 bases, and 19 bases lay in between. The CDR3 covers 17 residues. Germline V gives CDR1 MGHRA, CDR2 YSYEKL. A quantity of about 0.5 to 1 ug RNA underwent reverse transcription using random hexamers. MiXCR, run by TCRdb on the immunoSEQ multiplex PCR reads, gives a single entry per CDR3 protein. The table shows approximately 190,000 distinct CDR3 sequences, with 85% to 95% occurring only once. The sequenced sample consisted of CD8+ T cells from PBMCs. The clonotype was recovered from a human donor with Susac syndrome. V usage is TRBV4-1 and J usage is TRBJ2-5; a weak D match, TRBD2 (5 bases). DNA for the CDR3: TGCGCCAGCAGCCAAGATCCCGGGGAATTAGTGATCGAGACCCAGTACTTC. Encoded protein: CASSQDPGELVIETQYF.